A selection of T cell receptor beta chains follows, all from one sample in a study of post-analysis software for immune sequencing data. TCRdb reanalysed the PCR reads using MiXCR and keeps one entry per CDR3 protein. The data hold some 690,000 distinct CDR3 sequences, with roughly 29% observed a single time. Sequenced input: blood. The receptor source for this set is a girl aged 10 to 17 with multiple sclerosis. Each CDR3 is given with its conserved first and last residue. The D gene is left open where the match is weak. Part of the rows lack a size; the others show once, few, many or a class for expanded clones.

j_call v_call clone_size d_call cdr3_aa cdr3_nt
TRBJ2-1 TRBV7-7 NA NA CASSSHGGLSSYNEQFF TGTGCTAGCAGCTCCCACGGGGGGCTTAGCTCCTACAATGAGCAGTTCTTC
TRBJ2-5 TRBV7-9 NA NA CASSPREGLETQYF TGTGCCAGCAGCCCCCGAGAGGGCCTGGAGACCCAGTACTTC
TRBJ1-2 TRBV7-2 NA NA CASSLASGVDYTF TGTGCCAGCAGCTTAGCTTCCGGCGTCGACTACACCTTC
TRBJ1-1 TRBV4-1 NA NA CASNQVGGLEAFF TGCGCCAGCAACCAAGTGGGTGGTCTTGAAGCTTTCTTT
TRBJ2-1 TRBV7-8 NA NA CASSPGLNNEQFF TGTGCCAGCAGCCCCGGACTGAACAATGAGCAGTTCTTC
TRBJ2-6 TRBV13 NA NA CASSLSTGPTGANVLTF TGTGCCAGCAGCCTAAGCACAGGGCCCACTGGGGCCAACGTCCTGACTTTC
TRBJ2-7 TRBV7-2 NA NA CASSSRAEQYF TGTGCCAGCAGCTCGAGAGCCGAGCAGTACTTC
TRBJ2-1 TRBV10-1 few TRBD1 CASSLGQGTNNEQFF TGCGCCAGCAGTTTGGGACAGGGGACGAACAATGAGCAGTTCTTC
TRBJ1-6 TRBV28 NA TRBD1 CASSFGRGGNSPLHF TGTGCCAGCAGTTTTGGCAGGGGGGGGAATTCACCCCTCCACTTT
TRBJ1-4 TRBV6-5 NA NA CASSSRPGATNEKLFF TGTGCCAGCAGTTCACGTCCCGGGGCAACTAATGAAAAACTGTTTTTT
TRBJ1-1 TRBV28 NA NA CASRPPNTEAFF TGTGCCAGTCGACCTCCCAACACTGAAGCTTTCTTT
TRBJ1-2 TRBV11-2 few TRBD1 CASSLSQGTGAGYTF TGTGCCAGCAGCCTATCTCAAGGGACAGGGGCTGGCTACACCTTC
TRBJ2-1 TRBV5-1 many NA CASSLVRDSPPNEQFF TGCGCCAGCAGCTTGGTCCGGGACTCCCCCCCGAATGAGCAGTTCTTC
TRBJ1-5 TRBV12-3/TRBV12-4 NA NA CASSLSRGGQPQHF TGTGCCAGCAGCCTTTCCAGGGGTGGCCAGCCCCAGCATTTT
TRBJ1-1 TRBV20-1 few NA CSARAPGNTEAFF TGCAGTGCTAGAGCTCCGGGGAACACTGAAGCTTTCTTT
TRBJ1-5 TRBV19 NA NA CASRNPQGNQPQHF TGTGCCAGTAGGAACCCGCAGGGCAATCAGCCCCAGCATTTT
TRBJ1-3 TRBV7-2 few NA CASRETMSSGNTIYF TGTGCCAGCAGGGAAACAATGAGCTCTGGAAACACCATATATTTT
TRBJ2-7 TRBV15 NA NA CATSPDSRGAYEQYF TGTGCCACCAGCCCGGACAGCCGCGGCGCCTACGAGCAGTACTTC
TRBJ1-1 TRBV2 NA NA CASSDPNTEAFF TGTGCCAGCAGTGATCCCAACACTGAAGCTTTCTTT
TRBJ1-4 TRBV2 NA TRBD1 CASSEAAGGNEKLFF TGTGCCAGCAGTGAAGCCGCAGGGGGGAATGAAAAACTGTTTTTT
TRBJ2-1 TRBV20-1 once TRBD2 CSAGTSGRADSEQFF TGCAGTGCTGGGACTAGCGGGAGGGCCGACAGTGAGCAGTTCTTC
TRBJ1-4 TRBV20-1 NA TRBD1 CSDTRDSRNEKLFF TGCAGTGATACCCGGGACAGCCGGAATGAAAAACTGTTTTTT
TRBJ1-1 TRBV20-1 NA NA CSASNLGNTEAFF TGCAGTGCTAGTAATCTGGGAAACACTGAAGCTTTCTTT
TRBJ1-2 TRBV5-5 few NA CASSLDHRGQYGYTF TGTGCCAGCAGCTTGGATCATCGTGGCCAGTATGGCTACACCTTC
TRBJ2-7 TRBV21-1 NA NA CASSKEGPSGRLYEQYF TGTGCCAGCAGCAAAGAAGGTCCTAGCGGGAGGCTTTACGAGCAGTACTTC
TRBJ2-3 TRBV9 NA NA CASSDVPRDTQYF TGTGCCAGCAGCGACGTGCCCCGCGATACGCAGTATTTT
TRBJ2-1 TRBV11-2 NA TRBD2 CASSRTGTRSYNEQFF TGTGCCAGCAGTCGAACCGGGACTAGGTCGTACAATGAGCAGTTCTTC
TRBJ2-5 TRBV9 many NA CAGGGEEETQYF TGTGCCGGGGGAGGAGAAGAAGAGACCCAGTACTTC
TRBJ2-1 TRBV6-2/TRBV6-3 few TRBD2 CASSYSIGTSGPSSYNEQFF TGTGCCAGCAGTTACTCGATCGGGACTAGCGGACCAAGCTCCTACAATGAGCAGTTCTTC
TRBJ2-5 TRBV7-2 NA NA CACTETDSDRETRYF TGTGCCTGCACCGAGACAGACTCGGATAGGGAGACCCGGTACTTC
TRBJ2-5 TRBV7-9 NA TRBD2 CASSLAGSAFEQYF TGTGCCTCCTCCTTAGCGGGAAGTGCATTTGAGCAGTACTTC
TRBJ1-2 TRBV4-2 NA NA CASSQVFRTQEGYTF TGTGCCAGCAGCCAAGTTTTCCGCACGCAAGAAGGCTACACCTTC
TRBJ1-5 TRBV10-3 NA NA CAISESSYSNQPQHF TGTGCCATCAGTGAGAGCAGTTATAGCAATCAGCCCCAGCATTTT
TRBJ1-5 TRBV6-2/TRBV6-3 NA NA CASSAARTVSNQPQHF TGTGCCAGCAGTGCCGCCAGGACAGTTAGCAATCAGCCCCAGCATTTT
TRBJ2-3 TRBV29-1 many NA CSVEGGMDTQYF TGCAGCGTTGAAGGTGGGATGGATACGCAGTATTTT
TRBJ2-7 TRBV29-1 NA TRBD1 CSVEAYGTGGEQYF TGCAGCGTTGAAGCCTATGGGACAGGGGGCGAGCAGTACTTC
TRBJ2-1 TRBV29-1 NA NA CSVDKRGYKEQFF TGCAGCGTGGACAAAAGGGGTTACAAGGAGCAGTTCTTC
TRBJ2-6 TRBV7-2 NA NA CASSLPAAGANVLTF TGTGCCAGCAGCTTACCCGCGGCTGGGGCCAACGTCCTGACTTTC